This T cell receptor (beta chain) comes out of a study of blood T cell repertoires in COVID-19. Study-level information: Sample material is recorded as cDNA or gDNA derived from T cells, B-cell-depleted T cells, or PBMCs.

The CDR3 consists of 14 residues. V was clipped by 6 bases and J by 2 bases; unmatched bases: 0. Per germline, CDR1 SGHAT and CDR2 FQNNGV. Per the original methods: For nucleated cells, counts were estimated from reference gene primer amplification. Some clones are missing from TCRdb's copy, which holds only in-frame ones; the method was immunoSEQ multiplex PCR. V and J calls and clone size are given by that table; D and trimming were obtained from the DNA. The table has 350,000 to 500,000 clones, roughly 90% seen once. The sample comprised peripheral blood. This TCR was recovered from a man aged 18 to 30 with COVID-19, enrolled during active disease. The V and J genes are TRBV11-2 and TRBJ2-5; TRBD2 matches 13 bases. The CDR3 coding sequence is TGTGCCAGCAGACTAGCGGGAGGGCAAGAGACCCAGTACTTC. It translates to CASRLAGGQETQYF.